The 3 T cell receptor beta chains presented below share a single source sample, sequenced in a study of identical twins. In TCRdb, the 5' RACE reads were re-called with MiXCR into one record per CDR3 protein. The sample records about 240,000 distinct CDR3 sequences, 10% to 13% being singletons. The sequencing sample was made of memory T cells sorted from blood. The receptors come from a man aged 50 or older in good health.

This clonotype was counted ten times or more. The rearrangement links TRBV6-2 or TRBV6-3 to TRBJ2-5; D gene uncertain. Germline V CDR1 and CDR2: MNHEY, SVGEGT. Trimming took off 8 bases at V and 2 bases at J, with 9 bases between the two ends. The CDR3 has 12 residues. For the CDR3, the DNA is TGTGCCAGCCAGGACCCACAAGAGACCCAGTACTTC. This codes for CASQDPQETQYF.

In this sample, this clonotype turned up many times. The CDR3 bases are TGCAGTGCTAGGGACCGCACAGATACGCAGTATTTT. This translates into CSARDRTDTQYF. V is TRBV20-1 and J is TRBJ2-3; unclear D gene. CDR3 length equals 12 residues. Germline V CDR1 and CDR2: DFQATT, SNEGSKA (reference sequence). V was clipped by 3 bases and J by 1 base, with 5 bases between them.

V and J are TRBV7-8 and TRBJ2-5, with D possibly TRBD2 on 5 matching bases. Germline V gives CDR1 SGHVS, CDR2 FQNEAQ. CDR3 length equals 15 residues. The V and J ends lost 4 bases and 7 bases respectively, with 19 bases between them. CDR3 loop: CASSSRTGGSVTQYF. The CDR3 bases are TGTGCCAGCAGCTCAAGGACTGGCGGGTCCGTGACCCAGTACTTC.